This T cell receptor beta chain comes out of a study of T cells in Graves' hyperthyroidism and ophthalmopathy. From RNA transcripts, TCR beta CDR3 regions were amplified. The study used the HTBI primer set for a first-round RT-PCR of the TCR CDR3. TCRdb independently ran MiXCR on the multiplex PCR reads; one entry per CDR3 protein. The sample yields about 600,000 distinct CDR3 sequences, 13% to 15% seen once. On the basis of clinical symptoms, serum thyroxine and TRAb, thyroid ultrasound and orbital computed tomography, diagnoses were made. The CDR3 has 14 amino acids. Trimming cost V 3 bases and J 3 bases; bases outside gene matches: 4. From germline, CDR1 is MNHNS and CDR2 SASEGT.

The V gene is TRBV6-1, the J gene TRBJ2-5; TRBD1 matches at 7 bases. The sequenced sample consisted of blood. The TCR sequence derives from a woman under 30 with Graves' ophthalmopathy. CDR3 sequence (DNA): TGTGCCAGCAGTGACCCCAGGGGGAAAGAGACCCAGTACTTC. Its protein is CASSDPRGKETQYF.